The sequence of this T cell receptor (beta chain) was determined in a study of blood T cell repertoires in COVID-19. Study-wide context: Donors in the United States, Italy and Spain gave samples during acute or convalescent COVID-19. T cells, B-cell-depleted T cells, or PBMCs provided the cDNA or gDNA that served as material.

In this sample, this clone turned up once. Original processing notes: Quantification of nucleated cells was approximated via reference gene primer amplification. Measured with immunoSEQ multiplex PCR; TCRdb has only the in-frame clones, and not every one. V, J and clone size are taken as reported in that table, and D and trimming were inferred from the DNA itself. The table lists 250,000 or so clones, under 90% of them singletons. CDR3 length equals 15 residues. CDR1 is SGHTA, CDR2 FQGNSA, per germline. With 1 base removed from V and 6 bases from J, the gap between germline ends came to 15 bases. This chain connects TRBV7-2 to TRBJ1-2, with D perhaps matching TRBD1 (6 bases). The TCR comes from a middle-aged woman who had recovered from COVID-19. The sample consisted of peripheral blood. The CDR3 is CASSLGWAGADGYTF. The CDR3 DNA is TGTGCCAGCAGCTTAGGATGGGCAGGGGCGGATGGCTACACCTTC.